These T cell receptor beta chains were read from a single sample in a study of OX40 agonist ivuxolimab in advanced cancers. Assay: immunoSEQ multiplex PCR; the TCRdb copy retains only in-frame clones and omits some. Of approximately 10,000 clones in the sample, about 90% are singletons; the top ten hold roughly 13%. This material consisted of CD4+ or CD8+ T cells sorted from blood, taken in a trial of the OX40 agonist ivuxolimab. Every receptor here comes from an adult with an advanced solid tumor such as melanoma, head and neck, liver or kidney cancer. The CDR3 runs from the conserved cysteine through the conserved F or W. Fields, in order: V gene, D gene, J gene, clone size, CDR3 protein, CDR3 DNA. The D gene is left open where the match is weak. The size entry is marked missing in some rows and otherwise reads once, few, many or a size class.

v_call: TRBV28; d_call: NA; j_call: TRBJ2-7; clone_size: NA; cdr3_aa: CASSFSAGSYEQYF; cdr3_nt: TGTGCCAGCAGTTTTAGCGCAGGTAGCTACGAGCAGTACTTC
v_call: TRBV5-8; d_call: TRBD2; j_call: TRBJ2-5; clone_size: NA; cdr3_aa: CASSPGAGGQRETQYF; cdr3_nt: TGTGCCAGCAGCCCCGGAGCGGGGGGGCAGAGAGAGACCCAGTACTTC
v_call: TRBV5-8; d_call: NA; j_call: TRBJ2-5; clone_size: NA; cdr3_aa: CASSLRGKETQYF; cdr3_nt: TGTGCCAGCAGCTTACGGGGTAAAGAGACCCAGTACTTC
v_call: TRBV5-1; d_call: TRBD2; j_call: TRBJ2-3; clone_size: NA; cdr3_aa: CASSPGLAGGRSDTQYF; cdr3_nt: TGCGCCAGCAGCCCCGGACTAGCGGGGGGGAGGTCAGATACGCAGTATTTT
v_call: TRBV7-9; d_call: NA; j_call: TRBJ2-5; clone_size: NA; cdr3_aa: CASSLVGTQETQYF; cdr3_nt: TGTGCCAGCAGCTTAGTGGGGACACAAGAGACCCAGTACTTC
v_call: TRBV9; d_call: NA; j_call: TRBJ2-7; clone_size: NA; cdr3_aa: CASSVEARAYEQYF; cdr3_nt: TGTGCCAGCAGCGTAGAGGCCAGAGCCTACGAGCAGTACTTC
v_call: TRBV29-1; d_call: NA; j_call: TRBJ2-7; clone_size: NA; cdr3_aa: CSVELRDSYEQYF; cdr3_nt: TGCAGCGTTGAACTCCGGGACTCCTACGAGCAGTACTTC
v_call: TRBV19; d_call: TRBD1; j_call: TRBJ1-5; clone_size: few; cdr3_aa: CASSIQDRGNQPQHF; cdr3_nt: TGTGCCAGTAGTATCCAGGACAGGGGTAATCAGCCCCAGCATTTT
v_call: TRBV6-5; d_call: NA; j_call: TRBJ2-2; clone_size: NA; cdr3_aa: CASRHGELFF; cdr3_nt: TGTGCCAGCAGGCACGGGGAGCTGTTTTTT
v_call: TRBV7-6; d_call: NA; j_call: TRBJ2-7; clone_size: NA; cdr3_aa: CASSLEDSHYEQYF; cdr3_nt: TGTGCCAGCAGCTTAGAGGACAGTCACTACGAGCAGTACTTC
v_call: TRBV19; d_call: NA; j_call: TRBJ2-7; clone_size: NA; cdr3_aa: CASKDSYEQYF; cdr3_nt: TGTGCCAGTAAAGACAGCTACGAGCAGTACTTC
v_call: TRBV5-4; d_call: TRBD1; j_call: TRBJ2-1; clone_size: NA; cdr3_aa: CASSRGQGANEQFF; cdr3_nt: TGTGCCAGCAGCCGCGGACAGGGGGCAAATGAGCAGTTCTTC
v_call: TRBV7-8; d_call: TRBD2; j_call: TRBJ2-7; clone_size: NA; cdr3_aa: CASSALPGGGPYEQYF; cdr3_nt: TGTGCCAGCAGCGCTTTACCGGGCGGGGGACCCTACGAGCAGTACTTC
v_call: TRBV4-1; d_call: NA; j_call: TRBJ1-2; clone_size: NA; cdr3_aa: CASSPQSGGYGYTF; cdr3_nt: TGCGCCAGCAGCCCTCAGTCCGGGGGGTATGGCTACACCTTC
v_call: TRBV5-6; d_call: TRBD2; j_call: TRBJ2-4; clone_size: NA; cdr3_aa: CASSSGGGAIQYF; cdr3_nt: TGTGCCAGCAGCTCGGGGGGAGGGGCGATTCAGTACTTC
v_call: TRBV9; d_call: NA; j_call: TRBJ1-2; clone_size: NA; cdr3_aa: CASSVDSSNTYGYTF; cdr3_nt: TGTGCCAGCAGCGTAGACAGCAGCAATACCTATGGCTACACCTTC
v_call: TRBV11-2; d_call: NA; j_call: TRBJ1-4; clone_size: NA; cdr3_aa: CASSFKGATNEKLFF; cdr3_nt: TGTGCCAGCAGCTTCAAGGGTGCAACTAATGAAAAACTGTTTTTT
v_call: TRBV7-8; d_call: NA; j_call: TRBJ2-1; clone_size: NA; cdr3_aa: CASGSYEQFF; cdr3_nt: TGTGCCAGCGGTTCATATGAGCAGTTCTTC
v_call: TRBV6-5; d_call: TRBD1; j_call: TRBJ2-2; clone_size: NA; cdr3_aa: CAAGQAGVTGELFF; cdr3_nt: TGTGCCGCCGGACAGGCCGGAGTAACCGGGGAGCTGTTTTTT
v_call: TRBV11-2; d_call: TRBD1; j_call: TRBJ1-5; clone_size: NA; cdr3_aa: CASSLGGTGNSNQPQHF; cdr3_nt: TGTGCCAGCAGCCTGGGTGGGACAGGGAATAGCAATCAGCCCCAGCATTTT
v_call: TRBV7-9; d_call: NA; j_call: TRBJ2-5; clone_size: NA; cdr3_aa: CASSRAPETQYF; cdr3_nt: TGTGCCAGCAGCCGAGCACCCGAGACCCAGTACTTC
v_call: TRBV6-5; d_call: NA; j_call: TRBJ1-1; clone_size: NA; cdr3_aa: CASSYLVSNTEAFF; cdr3_nt: TGTGCCAGCAGTTACTTGGTTTCGAACACTGAAGCTTTCTTT
v_call: TRBV4-1; d_call: NA; j_call: TRBJ2-7; clone_size: NA; cdr3_aa: CASSHVSGRGGYEQYF; cdr3_nt: TGCGCCAGCAGCCATGTCTCAGGGAGGGGGGGCTACGAGCAGTACTTC